This entry lists 21 T cell receptor beta chains sequenced from one sample in a study of CD8 T cells in Susac syndrome (dated by TCRdb to about 2019). The library was produced with the immunoSEQ multiplex PCR assay. RNA was extracted with the RNeasy kit and about 0.5 to 1 ug was reverse transcribed using random hexamers. In-frame beta chains were kept once TCRdb had trimmed the public reads at Q25 with fastp and called clones with MiXCR. Duplicate CDR3 protein sequences are folded into a single record with the most common DNA and genes. Within this sample are some 250,000 distinct CDR3 sequences, with 90% to 97% of them counted one time only. Jointly, the top ten make up roughly 0.1% of the sample. The sequencing input was CD4+ T cells from PBMCs. Every receptor here comes from a human donor with Susac syndrome.

The chain is built from TRBV27 and TRBJ2-3; 7 nucleotides agree with TRBD2. Germline CDR1 reads MNHEY; CDR2 reads SMNVEV (reference sequence). V dropped 11 bases and J dropped 1; count of bases not matched to a gene: 9. The CDR3 covers 14 residues. CDR3 sequence: CAASLGGGTDTQYF. The DNA for the CDR3 is TGTGCCGCATCCCTGGGAGGGGGCACAGATACGCAGTATTTT.

The rearrangement links TRBV6-2 or TRBV6-3 to TRBJ2-7; TRBD2 agrees at 13 bases. Germline V gene lookup returns CDR1 MNHEY and CDR2 SVGEGT. With V trimmed by 2 bases and J by 6 bases, 4 bases remained unmatched. This CDR3 is 15 amino acids long. CDR3 in DNA: TGTGCCAGCAGTTACCCGGGACTAGCGGGAACCGAGCAGTACTTC. It specifies CASSYPGLAGTEQYF.

The chain uses TRBV29-1 and TRBJ2-5; D ambiguous. The germline V and J ends were trimmed by 1 base and 5 bases, with 17 bases remaining between them. CDR3 size: 15 residues. Germline lookup yields CDR1 SQVTM and CDR2 ANQGSEA. The CDR3 protein is CSVEGVQFLGETQYF. CDR3 in DNA: TGCAGCGTTGAAGGGGTACAATTCCTCGGGGAGACCCAGTACTTC.

V gene TRBV5-1 combines with J gene TRBJ2-7, with D perhaps TRBD2 (5 bases). CDR1 is SGHRS and CDR2 is YFSETQ in the germline V gene. V was shortened by 0 bases and J by 0 bases, with 13 bases between the two germline ends. CDR3 length: 16 amino acids. Here the CDR3 DNA reads TGCGCCAGCAGCTTGGTGGGCGCGGGCCCCTCCTACGAGCAGTACTTC. Its translation: CASSLVGAGPSYEQYF.

The chain has TRBV9 and TRBJ1-2; D is unclear. This CDR3 is 15 amino acids long. Germline V CDR1 and CDR2: SGDLS, YYNGEE. The V end was cut by 0 bases, the J end by 3 bases, with 12 bases between. This chain's CDR3 is CASSVAPTPDYGYTF. CDR3 in DNA: TGTGCCAGCAGCGTAGCTCCCACTCCGGACTATGGCTACACCTTC.

The rearrangement joins TRBV25-1 to TRBJ2-4; either TRBD1 or TRBD2 may supply D (5 bases each). Germline values: CDR1 MGHDK, CDR2 SYGVNS. The V and J ends lost 1 base and 2 bases respectively, with 9 bases between them. This CDR3 is built from 15 residues. The CDR3 region has the DNA TGTGCCAGCAGTGAATTGGAGGACACCAAAAACATTCAGTACTTC. Encoded protein: CASSELEDTKNIQYF.

V is TRBV20-1 and J is TRBJ1-2; the D is unclear. The CDR3 runs 12 residues. The germline CDR1 and CDR2 sequences are DFQATT and SNEGSKA (reference sequence). Trimming took off 3 bases at V and 2 bases at J, with 7 bases between the two ends. CDR3 in amino acids: CSASIGNYGYTF. The CDR3 DNA is TGCAGTGCTAGTATAGGAAACTATGGCTACACCTTC.

This clonotype has only a few counts. The chain has TRBV6-5 and TRBJ2-5; 7 bases align to TRBD2. The CDR3 extends over 13 amino acids. CDR1 is MNHEY, CDR2 SVGAGI, per germline. With 5 bases clipped from V and 4 bases from J, the junction kept 4 bases outside the gene matches. For the CDR3, the DNA is TGTGCCAGCAGTCTTGGGAGGGCAGAGACCCAGTACTTC. It yields the protein CASSLGRAETQYF.

The V gene is TRBV19, the J gene TRBJ2-5; no firm D call. CDR1 and CDR2 from the germline V gene are LNHDA and SQIVND (reference sequence). Deletions cut 7 bases from V and 0 bases from J, with 9 bases between. This CDR3 has 13 amino acids. The CDR3 loop is CASNQRHQETQYF. The DNA of the CDR3 is TGTGCCAGTAACCAACGGCACCAAGAGACCCAGTACTTC.

V is TRBV30 and J is TRBJ2-5, with D tentatively TRBD1 or TRBD2 (5 bases each). Per the germline V gene, CDR1 is GTSNPN and CDR2 is SVGIG (reference sequence). The germline V and J ends were trimmed by 0 bases and 9 bases, with 11 bases remaining between them. The CDR3 consists of 12 residues. Here the CDR3 reads CAWSVRGGAQYF. CDR3 bases: TGTGCCTGGAGTGTCCGGGGCGGCGCCCAGTACTTC.

The chain uses TRBV11-2 and TRBJ2-7; tentatively, D is TRBD1 or TRBD2 (6 bases each). V lost 5 bases, J lost 3 bases, and 20 bases lay in between. The CDR3 is 16 amino acids. Germline loops: CDR1 SGHAT, CDR2 FQNNGV. The DNA of the CDR3 is TGTGCCAGCAGCCTCAGGGGCGGAGGGGAATTCTACGAGCAGTACTTC. This translates into CASSLRGGGEFYEQYF.

The table lists this clonotype with a few counts. The V call is TRBV20-1, the J call TRBJ2-1; possibly TRBD2 for D (6 bases). The germline V and J ends were trimmed by 4 bases and 5 bases, with 12 bases remaining between them. The germline gives CDR1 DFQATT, CDR2 SNEGSKA (reference sequence). This CDR3 is 13 amino acids long. This chain's CDR3 is CSATGTGDNEQFF. Here the CDR3 DNA reads TGCAGTGCTACCGGGACTGGAGACAATGAGCAGTTCTTC.

This clonotype was recorded once. The chain has TRBV23-1 and TRBJ2-2; D may match TRBD1 or TRBD2 (5 bases each). TRBV23-1 has ORF status, its function being uncertain. Trimming removed 3 bases from V and 6 bases from J, with 17 bases in between. The CDR3 length is 16 residues. CDR3 residues: CASSQGPRVLAGELFF. As DNA, the CDR3 is TGCGCCAGCAGTCAGGGACCCAGGGTATTGGCCGGGGAGCTGTTTTTT.

This CDR3 reads CASSLDARQPQHF. In DNA form, the CDR3 reads TGTGCCAGCAGCTTGGATGCCCGTCAGCCCCAGCATTTT. The chain links TRBV11-3 to TRBJ1-5; D remains ambiguous. Per the germline V gene, CDR1 is SGHNT and CDR2 is YENEEA. The ends were cut back, 3 bases at V and 6 bases at J, with 9 bases in the middle. CDR3 size: 13 residues.

This clonotype was seen just once. The chain joins TRBV5-1 to TRBJ2-1; D is perhaps TRBD2 (5 bases). Germline CDR1 and CDR2: SGHRS and YFSETQ. V gave up 0 bases and J gave up 8 bases, with 9 bases separating them. The CDR3 is made up of 13 amino acids. This chain's CDR3 is CASSLGTGDEQFF. The CDR3 coding sequence is TGCGCCAGCAGCTTGGGGACTGGGGATGAGCAGTTCTTC.

The V call is TRBV5-1, the J call TRBJ2-7; tentatively, D is TRBD2 (5 bases). V lost 1 base and J lost 0, with 17 bases in between. CDR1 is SGHRS and CDR2 is YFSETQ in the germline V gene. CDR3 size: 17 residues. The chain's CDR3 is CASSLFPGGPSSYEQYF. Written as DNA, the CDR3 is TGCGCCAGCAGCTTGTTCCCCGGCGGGCCGAGCTCCTACGAGCAGTACTTC.

The chain carries TRBV20-1 and TRBJ2-1; 11 nucleotides match TRBD2. In germline, CDR1 is DFQATT, CDR2 SNEGSKA (reference sequence). This CDR3 region has 14 residues. The J segment lost 4 bases and the V segment lost 3 bases, leaving 2 bases of the junction unmatched. CDR3 nucleotides: TGCAGTGCTAGGGGACTAGCGGTATACAATGAGCAGTTCTTC. As protein: CSARGLAVYNEQFF.

The chain combines TRBV7-9 with TRBJ2-7; 7 positions agree with TRBD2. V was pared by 5 bases and J by 3 bases, with 4 bases of the junction left unmatched. Germline V CDR1 and CDR2: SEHNR, FQNEAQ (reference sequence). The CDR3 contains 13 residues. CDR3 residues: CASSGGGYYEQYF. DNA of the CDR3: TGTGCCAGCAGCGGGGGGGGATACTACGAGCAGTACTTC. The full variable domain, in which reference TRBV7-9 and TRBJ2-7 provide the parts outside the CDR3, is DTGVSQNPRHKITKRGQNVTFRCDPISEHNRLYWYRQTLGQGPEFLTYFQNEAQLEKSRLLSDRFSAERPKGSFSTLEIQRTEQGDSAMYLCASSGGGYYEQYFGPGTRLTVT.

The chain uses TRBV10-3 and TRBJ2-7, with D perhaps matching TRBD2 (6 bases). This CDR3 spans 14 amino acids. V shed 3 bases and J shed 7 bases, with 16 bases lying between them. Germline CDR1 ENHRY, CDR2 SYGVKD. The CDR3 bases are TGTGCCATCAGTGACGTTCGACTAGTGGATGAGCAGTACTTC. This translates into CAISDVRLVDEQYF.

The genes are TRBV7-9 and TRBJ1-2; D ambiguous. The CDR3 loop spans 14 amino acids. V lost 11 bases to trimming and J lost 4 bases, with 20 bases between them. Germline V gene data show CDR1 as SEHNR and CDR2 as FQNEAQ (reference sequence). Here the CDR3 DNA reads TGTGCCGCGGAACTCGGGGTCCGGGGCTATGGCTACACCTTC. Translated, it gives CAAELGVRGYGYTF.

The genes are TRBV20-1 and TRBJ1-1; D not certain. The germline V gene encodes CDR1 DFQATT and CDR2 SNEGSKA (reference sequence). V was trimmed by 0 bases and J by 4 bases, leaving 9 bases between them. The CDR3 runs 13 residues. CDR3 in DNA: TGCAGTGCTAGAGATACCGGCACCACTGAAGCTTTCTTT. It yields the protein CSARDTGTTEAFF.